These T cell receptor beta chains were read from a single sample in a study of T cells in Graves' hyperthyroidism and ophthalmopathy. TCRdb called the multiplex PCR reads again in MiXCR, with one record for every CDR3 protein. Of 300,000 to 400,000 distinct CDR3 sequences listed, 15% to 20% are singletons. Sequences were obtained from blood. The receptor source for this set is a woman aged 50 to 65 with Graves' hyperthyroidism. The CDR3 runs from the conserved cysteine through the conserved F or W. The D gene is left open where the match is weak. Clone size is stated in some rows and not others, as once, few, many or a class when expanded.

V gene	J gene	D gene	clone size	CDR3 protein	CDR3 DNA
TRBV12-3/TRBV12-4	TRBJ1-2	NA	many	CASSFVGQGRGYTF	TGTGCCAGCAGTTTCGTAGGGCAAGGACGTGGCTACACCTTC
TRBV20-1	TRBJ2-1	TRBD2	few	CSARDLAGGSNEQFF	TGCAGTGCTAGAGATTTAGCGGGAGGGTCCAATGAGCAGTTCTTC
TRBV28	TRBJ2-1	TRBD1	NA	CASSADRGGYNEQFF	TGTGCCAGCAGTGCGGACAGGGGAGGGTACAATGAGCAGTTCTTC
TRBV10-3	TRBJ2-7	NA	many	CAISDGSNGYEQYF	TGTGCCATCAGTGACGGGAGCAATGGCTACGAGCAGTACTTC
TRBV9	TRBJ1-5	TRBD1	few	CASSLGTGSNQPQHF	TGTGCCAGCAGCTTGGGGACAGGGAGCAATCAGCCCCAGCATTTT
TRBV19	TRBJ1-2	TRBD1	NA	CASEGQDYGYTF	TGTGCCAGTGAAGGACAGGATTATGGCTACACCTTC
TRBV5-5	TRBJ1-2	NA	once	CASSLTPMATYGYTF	TGTGCCAGCAGCTTGACACCAATGGCAACTTATGGCTACACCTTC
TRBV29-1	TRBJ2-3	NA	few	CSVRRASTDTQYF	TGCAGCGTCCGAAGGGCGTCCACAGATACGCAGTATTTT
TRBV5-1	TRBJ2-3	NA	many	CASSADPSTDTQYF	TGCGCCAGCAGCGCAGACCCTAGCACAGATACGCAGTATTTT
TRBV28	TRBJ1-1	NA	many	CASSFGWTTEAFF	TGTGCCAGCAGTTTCGGTTGGACCACTGAAGCTTTCTTT
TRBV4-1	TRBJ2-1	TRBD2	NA	CASSASGGDYNEQFF	TGCGCCAGCAGCGCTAGCGGGGGGGATTACAATGAGCAGTTCTTC
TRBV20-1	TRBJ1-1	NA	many	CSAAGERDTEAFF	TGCAGTGCCGCGGGTGAGAGGGACACTGAAGCTTTCTTT
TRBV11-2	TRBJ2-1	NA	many	CASSFRLVRNNEQFF	TGTGCCAGCAGCTTTAGACTAGTTAGGAACAATGAGCAGTTCTTC
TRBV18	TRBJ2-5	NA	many	CASSRLTRDETQYF	TGTGCCAGCTCAAGACTTACTAGAGACGAGACCCAGTACTTC
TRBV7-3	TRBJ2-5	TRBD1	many	CASSMTGVTQETQYF	TGTGCCAGCAGCATGACAGGGGTGACGCAAGAGACCCAGTACTTC
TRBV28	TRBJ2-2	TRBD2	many	CASSPAAGGPSAGELFF	TGTGCCAGCAGTCCCGCAGCGGGAGGGCCCTCGGCCGGGGAGCTGTTTTTT
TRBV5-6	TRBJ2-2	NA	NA	CASSLYGGDTGELFF	TGTGCCAGCAGCTTGTATGGCGGGGACACCGGGGAGCTGTTTTTT
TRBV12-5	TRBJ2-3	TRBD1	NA	CASGTGTGGSSTDTQYF	TGTGCTAGTGGGACCGGGACAGGGGGTTCTAGCACAGATACGCAGTATTTT
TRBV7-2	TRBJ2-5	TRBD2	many	CASSYTSGGASETQYF	TGTGCCAGCAGCTATACTAGCGGGGGGGCGTCAGAGACCCAGTACTTC
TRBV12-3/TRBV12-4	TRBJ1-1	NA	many	CASSLDPRQNTEAFF	TGTGCCAGCAGTTTAGATCCCAGGCAGAACACTGAAGCTTTCTTT
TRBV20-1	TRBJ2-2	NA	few	CSATRGAGELFF	TGCAGTGCTACGAGGGGTGCCGGGGAGCTGTTTTTT
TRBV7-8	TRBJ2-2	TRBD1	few	CASNGGQGTPSGNTGELFF	TGTGCCAGCAACGGGGGACAGGGGACGCCATCGGGCAACACCGGGGAGCTGTTTTTT
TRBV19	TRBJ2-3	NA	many	CASSIDRGTHTDTQYF	TGTGCCAGTAGTATAGATCGGGGAACGCACACAGATACGCAGTATTTT
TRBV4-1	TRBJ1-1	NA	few	CASSQFGTGNTEAFF	TGCGCCAGCAGCCAATTCGGGACGGGGAACACTGAAGCTTTCTTT
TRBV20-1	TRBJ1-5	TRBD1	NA	CSARSDRVYQPQHF	TGCAGTGCTAGGTCGGACAGGGTGTATCAGCCCCAGCATTTT
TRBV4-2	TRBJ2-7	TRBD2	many	CASSQGLAGGRHEQYF	TGTGCCAGCAGCCAAGGACTAGCGGGTGGTCGCCACGAGCAGTACTTC
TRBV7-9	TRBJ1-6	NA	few	CASSLDGSSYNSPLHF	TGTGCCAGCAGCTTAGACGGGAGCTCCTATAATTCACCCCTCCACTTT
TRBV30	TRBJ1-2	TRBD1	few	CAWMWDVAGGYYGYTF	TGTGCCTGGATGTGGGATGTCGCAGGGGGCTACTATGGCTACACCTTC
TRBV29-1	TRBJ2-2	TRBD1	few	CSVQRPPGQDNTGELFF	TGCAGCGTTCAACGACCCCCGGGACAGGATAACACCGGGGAGCTGTTTTTT
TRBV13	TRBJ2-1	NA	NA	CAGSSQGYNEQFF	TGTGCCGGCAGCTCCCAGGGATACAATGAGCAGTTCTTC
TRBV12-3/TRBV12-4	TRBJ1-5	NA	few	CASSPQVGGNQPQHF	TGTGCCAGCAGTCCACAGGTGGGGGGAAATCAGCCCCAGCATTTT
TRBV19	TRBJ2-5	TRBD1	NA	CASSHGTAISQETQYF	TGTGCCAGTAGTCACGGGACAGCTATTTCCCAAGAGACCCAGTACTTC
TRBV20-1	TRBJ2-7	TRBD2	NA	CSARDVTGTSGSYEQYF	TGCAGTGCTAGAGATGTAACCGGGACTAGCGGGAGCTACGAGCAGTACTTC
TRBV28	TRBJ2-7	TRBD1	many	CASSFPPGQDRNEQYF	TGTGCCAGCAGTTTCCCACCGGGACAGGATCGTAACGAGCAGTACTTC
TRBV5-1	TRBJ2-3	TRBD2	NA	CASSFRLAGGSTDTQYF	TGCGCCAGCAGCTTTCGACTAGCGGGAGGGAGCACAGATACGCAGTATTTT
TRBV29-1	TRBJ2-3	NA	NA	CSVGLRLTDTQYF	TGCAGCGTTGGGCTGCGATTAACAGATACGCAGTATTTT
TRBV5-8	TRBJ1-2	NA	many	CASSKDRSYGYTF	TGTGCCAGCAGCAAGGACAGATCCTATGGCTACACCTTC
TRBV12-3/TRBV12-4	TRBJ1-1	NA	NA	CASSRAPNTEAFF	TGTGCCAGCAGCAGGGCACCGAACACTGAAGCTTTCTTT
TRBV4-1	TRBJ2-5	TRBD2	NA	CASSRRSGGPQETQYF	TGCGCCAGCAGCCGTAGAAGCGGGGGGCCACAAGAGACCCAGTACTTC
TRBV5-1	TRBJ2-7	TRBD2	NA	CASSLGRTSGTYEQYF	TGCGCCAGCAGCTTGGGACGGACTAGCGGAACCTACGAGCAGTACTTC
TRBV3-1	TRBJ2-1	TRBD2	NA	CASSPAARRGALSGNEQFF	TGTGCCAGCAGCCCAGCTGCGAGGCGGGGGGCACTCTCAGGCAATGAGCAGTTCTTC
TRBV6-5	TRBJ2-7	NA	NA	CASSYGGADEQYF	TGTGCCAGCAGTTACGGGGGGGCCGACGAGCAGTACTTC
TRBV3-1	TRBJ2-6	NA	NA	CASSQGTAGANVLTF	TGTGCCAGCAGCCAAGGAACTGCGGGGGCCAACGTCCTGACTTTC
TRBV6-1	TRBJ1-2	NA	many	CASSYSDSPNYGYTF	TGTGCCAGCAGTTATTCCGACAGCCCTAACTATGGCTACACCTTC
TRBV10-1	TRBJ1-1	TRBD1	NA	CASSETGVGTEAFF	TGCGCCAGCAGTGAGACAGGGGTAGGCACTGAAGCTTTCTTT
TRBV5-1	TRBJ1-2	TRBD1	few	CASSFQGARDGYTF	TGCGCCAGCAGCTTTCAGGGGGCGAGGGATGGCTACACCTTC
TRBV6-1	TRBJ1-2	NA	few	CASRASTGPGYTF	TGTGCCAGCAGAGCATCGACAGGACCCGGCTACACCTTC
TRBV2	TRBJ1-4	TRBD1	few	CASRGQPTNEKLFF	TGTGCCAGCAGGGGACAGCCAACTAATGAAAAACTGTTTTTT
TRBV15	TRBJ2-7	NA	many	CATSRSRDISYEQYF	TGTGCCACCAGCAGATCCCGGGACATCTCCTACGAGCAGTACTTC
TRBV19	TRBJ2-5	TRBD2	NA	CASRTSGGYKTQYF	TGTGCCAGTAGGACTAGCGGGGGCTACAAGACCCAGTACTTC
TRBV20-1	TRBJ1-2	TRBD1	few	CSARDIQGGYYGYTF	TGCAGTGCTAGAGATATCCAGGGGGGGTACTATGGCTACACCTTC
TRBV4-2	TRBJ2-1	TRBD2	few	CASSQDGGGLPSLYNEQFF	TGTGCCAGCAGCCAAGATGGGGGGGGACTACCGTCACTCTACAATGAGCAGTTCTTC
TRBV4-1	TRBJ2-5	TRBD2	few	CASSQDAGGTEETQYF	TGCGCCAGCAGCCAGGATGCGGGGGGCACGGAAGAGACCCAGTACTTC
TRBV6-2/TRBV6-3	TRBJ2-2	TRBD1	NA	CASRQGVNTGELFF	TGTGCCAGCAGACAGGGGGTAAACACCGGGGAGCTGTTTTTT
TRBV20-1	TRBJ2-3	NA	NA	CSARAGGATDTQYF	TGCAGTGCTAGAGCTGGGGGGGCCACAGATACGCAGTATTTT
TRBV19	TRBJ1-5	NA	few	CASSMNSNQPQHF	TGTGCCAGTAGTATGAATAGCAATCAGCCCCAGCATTTT
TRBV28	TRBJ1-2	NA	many	CASSLVLEGAVDGYTF	TGTGCCAGCAGTTTGGTATTAGAAGGGGCTGTTGATGGCTACACCTTC